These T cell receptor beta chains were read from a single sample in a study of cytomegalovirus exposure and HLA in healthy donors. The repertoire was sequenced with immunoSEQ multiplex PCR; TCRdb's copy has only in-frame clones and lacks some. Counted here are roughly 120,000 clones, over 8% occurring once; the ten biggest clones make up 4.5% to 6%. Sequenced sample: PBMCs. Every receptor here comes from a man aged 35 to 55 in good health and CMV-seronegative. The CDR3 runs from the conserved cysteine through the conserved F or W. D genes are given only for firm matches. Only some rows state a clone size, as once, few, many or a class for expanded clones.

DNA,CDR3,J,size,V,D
TGTGCCAGCAGCTCACCCTGGACAGCTTCCTATAATTCACCCCTCCACTTT,CASSSPWTASYNSPLHF,TRBJ1-6,few,TRBV7-9,NA
TGCGCCAGCAGCTTGGGGGCTAGCGGTTTCGACGAGCAGTACTTC,CASSLGASGFDEQYF,TRBJ2-7,NA,TRBV5-1,TRBD2
TGTGCCAGCAGCTCCTCGGGACTAGCCTTGGATACGCAGTATTTT,CASSSSGLALDTQYF,TRBJ2-3,NA,TRBV7-9,TRBD2
TGCGCCAGCAGCCCCCGGGACAGGGATGGCTACACCTTC,CASSPRDRDGYTF,TRBJ1-2,NA,TRBV4-1,TRBD1
TGCGCCAGCAGCTTGGAGGGGCAGGCTAGCACAGATACGCAGTATTTT,CASSLEGQASTDTQYF,TRBJ2-3,NA,TRBV5-1,NA
TGTGCCAGTATCCTCAAGGTGGAGGCCTACGAGCAGTACTTC,CASILKVEAYEQYF,TRBJ2-7,few,TRBV19,NA
TGTGCCAGCAGCTTGATCGCGGGGGCCATTAACACCGGGGAGCTGTTTTTT,CASSLIAGAINTGELFF,TRBJ2-2,NA,TRBV5-4,NA
TGCGCCAGCAGCAACCCGGGACAGGGGCATAGCACAGATACGCAGTATTTT,CASSNPGQGHSTDTQYF,TRBJ2-3,few,TRBV4-1,TRBD1
TGCGCCAGCAGCTTGGGCAGCCGGGAGAATTCACCCCTCCACTTT,CASSLGSRENSPLHF,TRBJ1-6,NA,TRBV5-1,NA
TGTGCCAGCAGCTTACTCGCTAGTTTTGGCTACGAGCAGTACTTC,CASSLLASFGYEQYF,TRBJ2-7,NA,TRBV11-2,NA
TGTGCCAGTAGTATGAACAGGGCTCAGCCCCAGCATTTT,CASSMNRAQPQHF,TRBJ1-5,NA,TRBV19,NA
TGTGCCAGCAGCCACGGATGGGGAGGCGCCGGGGAGCTGTTTTTT,CASSHGWGGAGELFF,TRBJ2-2,NA,TRBV14,NA
TGTGCCAGCAGCTTAGTTCCGGGACAGGGGAGTAATTCACCCCTCCACTTT,CASSLVPGQGSNSPLHF,TRBJ1-6,NA,TRBV7-4,TRBD1
TGTGCCAGTAGTTCTACAGGATTCAATCAGCCCCAGCATTTT,CASSSTGFNQPQHF,TRBJ1-5,few,TRBV19,NA
TGTGCCAGTAGTATACCGGGACAGTCCAAGGGTGGAAACACCATATATTTT,CASSIPGQSKGGNTIYF,TRBJ1-3,NA,TRBV19,TRBD1
TGTGCCAGCACCCGACAGGGTCGTAGCACCGGGGAGCTGTTTTTT,CASTRQGRSTGELFF,TRBJ2-2,NA,TRBV6-5,TRBD1
TGTGCCACCAAAAGGGGGAAAATGTCCTACGAGCAGTACTTC,CATKRGKMSYEQYF,TRBJ2-7,few,TRBV6-5,NA
TGTGCCAGCAGTTACTCGAATACAGGACAGCCCCAGCATTTT,CASSYSNTGQPQHF,TRBJ1-5,few,TRBV6-5,NA
TGTGCCAGCAGCCTTACGGGGGGAAGTCAGCCCCAGCATTTT,CASSLTGGSQPQHF,TRBJ1-5,few,TRBV27,NA
TGTGCCAGCAGCTTGAAGGAGTATGAGCAGTTCTTC,CASSLKEYEQFF,TRBJ2-1,NA,TRBV5-6,NA
TGTGCCAGCAGCCTGGACAGGGGTTATGGCTACACCTTC,CASSLDRGYGYTF,TRBJ1-2,NA,TRBV6-5,TRBD1
TGTGCCAGCAGCTCCCGGGACAAGCCCTACGAGCAGTACTTC,CASSSRDKPYEQYF,TRBJ2-7,NA,TRBV13,NA
TGCGCCAGCAGCCAAGATCCCAGGGTTCGTCAGCCCCAGCATTTT,CASSQDPRVRQPQHF,TRBJ1-5,few,TRBV4-1,NA
TGTGCCAGCAGCTTGGGTGGGCGAAGAAGCTACACCTTC,CASSLGGRRSYTF,TRBJ1-2,few,TRBV5-6,NA
TGTGCCAGCAGCTCCGGAGGGCAGGGGGCCGGGGAGCTGTTTTTT,CASSSGGQGAGELFF,TRBJ2-2,NA,TRBV9,NA
TGTGCCAGCAGTGTCGGCAGGGGTAATGAAAAACTGTTTTTT,CASSVGRGNEKLFF,TRBJ1-4,few,TRBV2,NA
TGTGCCAGCAGCCCCAGGGATCTGAACACTGAAGCTTTCTTT,CASSPRDLNTEAFF,TRBJ1-1,NA,TRBV5-4,NA